The clone carrying this T cell receptor beta chain has a handful of counts. Its antigen remains unidentified. The data belong to a study of T-cell reconstitution after alpha-beta-depleted transplantation in children. General study findings and limits: When one year had passed after transplant, most T-cell counts and diversity came from newly produced T cells. Some patients' high day-60 TCRbeta diversity was attributed to recipient cells surviving conditioning.

V was trimmed by 1 base and J by 2 bases, leaving 13 bases between them. The CDR3 runs 15 residues. Germline values: CDR1 SGHRS, CDR2 YFSETQ. During its preparation, the TCRbeta library received unique molecular identifiers. Via MiXCR, TCRdb re-called the PCR reads, giving one row per CDR3 protein. Of about 980,000 distinct CDR3 sequences in the sample, roughly 29% were seen once. This chain links TRBV5-1 with TRBJ2-7; TRBD1 might be the D (5 bases). This clonotype was sampled from a boy in the first two years of life who had a stem cell transplant for SCID, so the T cells may come from the graft donor. The material was PBMCs, mostly from graft donor cells, obtained 360 days after TCRalphabeta/CD19-depleted stem cell transplant. For the CDR3, the DNA is TGCGCCAGCAGCTTGACGGCTGGACAAACCTACGAGCAGTACTTC. Translated, it gives CASSLTAGQTYEQYF.